Listed below are T cell receptor beta chains from one sample, sequenced in a study of cytomegalovirus exposure and HLA in healthy donors. Only in-frame clones appear in the TCRdb table, and some are missing; sequencing was by immunoSEQ multiplex PCR. The profile shows approximately 100,000 clones, about 80% of them singletons. Source material: PBMCs. The receptor source for this set is a woman between 35 and 50 years old in good health and CMV-seronegative. CDR3s include the opening cysteine and the closing phenylalanine or tryptophan. D genes are given only for firm matches. For some rows the clone size is stated as once, few or many, or as a class when expanded; others skip it.

>TRBV29-1|-|-|TRBJ2-2
TGCAGCGTCGGCACGGGGAACACCGGGGAGCTGTTTTTT
CSVGTGNTGELFF
>TRBV6-5|-|once|TRBJ1-3
TGTGCCAGCAGCCCGAGGGGGGGCCAAGGAAACACCATATATTTT
CASSPRGGQGNTIYF
>TRBV5-1|TRBD1|-|TRBJ1-2
TGCGCCAGCAGCTTGGGACAGGGGGATGGCTACACCTTC
CASSLGQGDGYTF
>TRBV9|-|few|TRBJ2-7
TGTGCCAGCAGCGTAGACGACGGAGCGGTTCCGTACGAGCAGTACTTC
CASSVDDGAVPYEQYF
>TRBV6-6|-|once|TRBJ2-1
TGTGCCAGCAGTGACGAACGGGGGTGGGTCAATGAGCAGTTCTTC
CASSDERGWVNEQFF
>TRBV7-8|TRBD2|-|TRBJ2-3
TGTGCCAGCAGCCTACGAGCGGGAGTGGGGGATACGCAGTATTTT
CASSLRAGVGDTQYF
>TRBV5-5|TRBD1|-|TRBJ2-1
TGTGCCAGCAGCCCGGAAGGACAGGGGACGGATGAGCAGTTCTTC
CASSPEGQGTDEQFF
>TRBV6-5|-|-|TRBJ2-7
TGTGCCAGCCTGGAGGCCTACGAGCAGTACTTC
CASLEAYEQYF
>TRBV28|TRBD1|-|TRBJ1-5
TGTGCCAGCCAAACTCCGGGACAGGGTTCTCATGGCAATCAGCCCCAGCATTTT
CASQTPGQGSHGNQPQHF
>TRBV9|-|-|TRBJ1-1
TGTGCCAGCAGCCCCAGCGGAGGGAACACTGAAGCTTTCTTT
CASSPSGGNTEAFF
>TRBV27|-|-|TRBJ2-7
TGTGCCAGCAGACTCTTAGGGGACATCCGGTACGAGCAGTACTTC
CASRLLGDIRYEQYF
>TRBV13|-|-|TRBJ2-1
TGTGCCAGCATCCGAAGGGGACTCAATGAGCAGTTCTTC
CASIRRGLNEQFF
>TRBV11-2|TRBD2|few|TRBJ2-5
TGTGCCAGCAGCCCTCCAGGACTAGCGGGTGGGGGGACCCAGTACTTC
CASSPPGLAGGGTQYF
>TRBV29-1|-|-|TRBJ2-6
TGCAGCGTCCACACCTCAGGGTCCGGGGCCAACGTCCTGACTTTC
CSVHTSGSGANVLTF
>TRBV28|-|-|TRBJ1-5
TGTGCCAGCAGTGACAGCCACAATCAGCCCCAGCATTTT
CASSDSHNQPQHF
>TRBV28|TRBD1|-|TRBJ2-1
TGTGCCAGCAGTTTTGCAGGGGGCGGTTTAGATGAGCAGTTCTTC
CASSFAGGGLDEQFF
>TRBV27|TRBD1|once|TRBJ2-3
TGTGCCAGCAGTTTCATGCAGGGGGCAACAGATACGCAGTATTTT
CASSFMQGATDTQYF
>TRBV4-3|-|-|TRBJ2-7
TGCGCCAGCAGCCCGTGGTCGGAGAGCCGGATCCCCTACGAGCAGTACTTC
CASSPWSESRIPYEQYF
>TRBV7-9|-|-|TRBJ2-7
TGTTCCAGCAGCCCACGGGCAGAGGGCTTGCCTTCCTACGAGCAGTACTTC
CSSSPRAEGLPSYEQYF
>TRBV27|TRBD2|-|TRBJ2-1
TGTGCCAGCAGTCCGGGACGCCCCGGGACTAGCGCCTACAATGAGCAGTTCTTC
CASSPGRPGTSAYNEQFF
>TRBV25-1|-|-|TRBJ1-1
TGTGCCAGCAGGGAGGACACTGAAGCTTTCTTT
CASREDTEAFF
>TRBV4-3|-|-|TRBJ2-3
TGCGCCAGCAGTCGGACTGGAGATACGCAGTATTTT
CASSRTGDTQYF
>TRBV7-2|TRBD2|few|TRBJ2-1
TGTGCCAGCAGAGGGAGCGGGGCCCCCAATGAGCAGTTCTTC
CASRGSGAPNEQFF
>TRBV6-1|TRBD2|-|TRBJ2-7
TGTGCCATAAAATGGGGACTAGCGGGAGACTACGAGCAGTACTTC
CAIKWGLAGDYEQYF
>TRBV6-6|TRBD2|-|TRBJ2-7
TGTGCCAGCAGGTCGACTAGCGGCCCCTACGAGCAGTACTTC
CASRSTSGPYEQYF
>TRBV5-4|TRBD2|-|TRBJ2-1
TGTGCCAGCAGCTTGGACGGGACTAGCGGGAGGGCAAAGGAGCAGTTCTTC
CASSLDGTSGRAKEQFF
>TRBV6-5|-|-|TRBJ1-2
TGTGCCAGCAGTTCTGGAGATTTCTATGGCTACACCTTC
CASSSGDFYGYTF
>TRBV5-8|-|-|TRBJ2-7
TGTGCCAGCAGCTTGGACTCCCTTCTGGGGGGGCCCATCTCCTACGAGCAGTACTTC
CASSLDSLLGGPISYEQYF
>TRBV6-1|TRBD1|-|TRBJ1-2
TGTGCCAGCAGCGCCATCGGGACAGGCTATGGCTACACCTTC
CASSAIGTGYGYTF
>TRBV27|TRBD1|-|TRBJ2-7
TGTGCCAGCAAACCCTGGGACAGGGAGTATGACGAGCAGTACTTC
CASKPWDREYDEQYF
>TRBV6-6|-|-|TRBJ2-3
TGTGCCAGCAGTCATATCAGGGTGCCGGGGGCGCAGTATTTT
CASSHIRVPGAQYF
>TRBV18|-|-|TRBJ2-3
TGTGCCAGCTCACTAAGGACAGCCCGGGGAAGCAGGAATACGCAGTATTTT
CASSLRTARGSRNTQYF
>TRBV7-3|TRBD1|-|TRBJ1-1
TGTGCCAGCAGCTTACAGGGGGGGAACACTGAAGCTTTCTTT
CASSLQGGNTEAFF
>TRBV9|-|once|TRBJ1-2
TGTGCCAGCAGCGTAGGGGGTGGGGGCAGCTATGGCTACACCTTC
CASSVGGGGSYGYTF
>TRBV5-4|-|once|TRBJ2-7
TGTGCCAGCAGCCTAAACATGGGGACTCGCTACGAGCAGTACTTC
CASSLNMGTRYEQYF
>TRBV5-6|TRBD1|-|TRBJ2-5
TGTGCCAGCAGCTTCCTCGGACAGGGCGGGGAGACCCAGTACTTC
CASSFLGQGGETQYF
>TRBV28|-|-|TRBJ2-6
TGTGCCAGCAGTTCCCCTCTCTCCAACGTCCTGACTTTC
CASSSPLSNVLTF
>TRBV30|-|-|TRBJ1-1
TGTGCCTGGAGTGTACTTAGGCTGGCGAGGGACACTGAAGCTTTCTTT
CAWSVLRLARDTEAFF
>TRBV13|TRBD1|-|TRBJ1-1
TGTGCCAGCAGCTCCCCCCTACAGGGGGCAGCTTTCTTT
CASSSPLQGAAFF
>TRBV28|TRBD1|-|TRBJ2-7
TGTGCCAGCAGTTCCACTTCAGGGGGCTCCTACGAGCAGTACTTC
CASSSTSGGSYEQYF
>TRBV2|-|-|TRBJ1-5
TGTGCCAGCAGTCACGGCAGAAGGGGTTATCAGCCCCAGCATTTT
CASSHGRRGYQPQHF